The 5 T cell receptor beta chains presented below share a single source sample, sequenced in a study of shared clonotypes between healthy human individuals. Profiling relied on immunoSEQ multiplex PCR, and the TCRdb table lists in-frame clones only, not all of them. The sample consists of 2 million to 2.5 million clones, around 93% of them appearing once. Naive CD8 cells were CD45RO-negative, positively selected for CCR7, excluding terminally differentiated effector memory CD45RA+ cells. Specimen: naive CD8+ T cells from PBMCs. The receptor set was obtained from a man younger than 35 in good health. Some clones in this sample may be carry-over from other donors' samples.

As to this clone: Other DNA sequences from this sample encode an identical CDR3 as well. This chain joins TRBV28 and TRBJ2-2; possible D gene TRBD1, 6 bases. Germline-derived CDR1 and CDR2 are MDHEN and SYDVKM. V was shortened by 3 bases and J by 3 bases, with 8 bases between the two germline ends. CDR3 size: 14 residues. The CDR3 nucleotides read TGTGCCAGCAGTTTGGCAGGGGACACCGGGGAGCTGTTTTTT. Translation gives CASSLAGDTGELFF.

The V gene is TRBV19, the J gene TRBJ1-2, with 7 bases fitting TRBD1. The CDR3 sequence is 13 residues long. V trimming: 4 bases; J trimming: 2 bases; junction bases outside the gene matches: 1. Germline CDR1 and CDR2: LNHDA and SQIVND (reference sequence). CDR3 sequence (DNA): TGTGCCAGTAGTACGGGACAGAACTATGGCTACACCTTC. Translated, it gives CASSTGQNYGYTF.

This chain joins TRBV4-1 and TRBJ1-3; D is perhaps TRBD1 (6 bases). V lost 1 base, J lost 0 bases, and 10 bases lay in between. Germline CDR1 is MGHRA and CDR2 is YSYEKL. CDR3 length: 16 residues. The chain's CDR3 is CASSQGDTYSGNTIYF. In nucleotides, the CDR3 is TGCGCCAGCAGCCAAGGGGACACCTACTCTGGAAACACCATATATTTT.

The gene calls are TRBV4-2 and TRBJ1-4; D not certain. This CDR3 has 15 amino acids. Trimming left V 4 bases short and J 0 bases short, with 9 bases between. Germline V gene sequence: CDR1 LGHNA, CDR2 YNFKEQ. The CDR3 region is CASSLTGATNEKLFF. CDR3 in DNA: TGTGCCAGCAGCCTTACGGGTGCAACTAATGAAAAACTGTTTTTT.

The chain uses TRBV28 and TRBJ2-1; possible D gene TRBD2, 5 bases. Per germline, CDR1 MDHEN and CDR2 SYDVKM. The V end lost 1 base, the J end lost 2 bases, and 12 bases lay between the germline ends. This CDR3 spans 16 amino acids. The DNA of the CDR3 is TGTGCCAGCAGTTTATATGAGGGATCCCCCTACAATGAGCAGTTCTTC. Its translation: CASSLYEGSPYNEQFF.